A selection of T cell receptor beta chains follows, all from one sample in a study of CD8+ T cells in alopecia areata. Repertoires were generated with immunoSEQ multiplex PCR, while TCRdb's copy carries only in-frame clones and drops some. This sample has about 220,000 clones, with around three fifths found just once. The source material was CD4+ T cells sorted from blood, sampled at week 4, from a patient treated with tofacitinib. The origin of the receptors is a human donor with alopecia areata. The CDR3 runs from the conserved cysteine through the conserved F or W. D genes are given only for firm matches. The listing skips clone size in some rows; elsewhere it reads once, few, many or a size class.

TRBJ2-1	.	TRBV30	TRBD2	CAWGPGLADNEQFF
TRBJ1-2	.	TRBV4-1	.	CASSQEEGDDYGYTF
TRBJ1-6	once	TRBV30	.	CAWNVQGSSPLHF
TRBJ2-3	.	TRBV29-1	.	CSGTGQYTDTQYF
TRBJ2-6	few	TRBV29-1	.	CSADIGANVLTF
TRBJ1-2	.	TRBV5-1	.	CASSRGTSNYGYTF
TRBJ2-7	.	TRBV30	.	CAWKGAFGQYF
TRBJ1-2	once	TRBV7-3	TRBD1	CASSPGTGFAGYTF
TRBJ1-1	.	TRBV4-1	TRBD1	CASSQATQGGNTEAFF
TRBJ2-1	.	TRBV30	.	CAVDRSSYNEQFF
TRBJ1-5	many	TRBV6-1	TRBD1	CASSEEGRGPNQPQHF
TRBJ1-2	.	TRBV30	.	CAWSPGPYGYTF
TRBJ2-1	once	TRBV27	TRBD2	CASSERAGERDEQFF
TRBJ2-3	.	TRBV4-3	TRBD2	CASSQEGLASGGVTQYF
TRBJ2-3	.	TRBV5-1	TRBD1	CASLTGINFPDTQYF
TRBJ1-5	.	TRBV20-1	.	CSAPDQPQHF
TRBJ2-5	.	TRBV5-1	TRBD1	CASSDAQGVRETQYF
TRBJ1-2	.	TRBV27	.	CASSLQGREPYGYTF
TRBJ2-5	few	TRBV5-1	TRBD2	CASSPGLAGVETQYF
TRBJ2-1	many	TRBV15	TRBD2	CATSTSGGGIHNEQFF
TRBJ2-1	many	TRBV7-7	.	CASSTGRGNEQFF
TRBJ1-2	.	TRBV30	.	CAWSVRSEGYTF
TRBJ1-3	few	TRBV9	.	CASSFGRFGSGNTIYF
TRBJ1-4	.	TRBV10-3	.	CATRGAANEKLFF
TRBJ2-7	.	TRBV11-3	.	CASSLGGGSDEQYF
TRBJ2-1	.	TRBV29-1	.	CSVGGPGNEQFF
TRBJ1-2	.	TRBV6-1	.	CASRSQTNYGYTF
TRBJ1-1	.	TRBV7-9	.	CASSLGQGSTEAFF
TRBJ2-5	few	TRBV5-1	TRBD1	CASSSQGQETQYF
TRBJ2-7	few	TRBV6-1	TRBD2	CASSAGTSGSYEQYF
TRBJ1-1	.	TRBV29-1	.	CSVHGEAAATEAFF
TRBJ2-5	.	TRBV29-1	TRBD2	CSVAGGGKETQYF
TRBJ1-6	.	TRBV6-5	TRBD1	CASSSRRQGNSPLHF
TRBJ2-5	.	TRBV5-6	.	CASSLDRVETQYF
TRBJ2-3	.	TRBV6-1	.	CASSWAQDTDTQYF
TRBJ1-2	.	TRBV30	.	CAWSVTQGYGYTF
TRBJ2-1	.	TRBV10-3	TRBD2	CAISGEVGHEQFF
TRBJ2-1	once	TRBV5-6	.	CASSLSLGNEQFF
TRBJ1-4	.	TRBV30	TRBD1	CAFNRGQAEKLFF
TRBJ2-7	once	TRBV7-8	TRBD2	CASSLVGRENEQYF
TRBJ2-5	few	TRBV11-2	.	CASSGGLTQYF
TRBJ2-6	.	TRBV25-1	.	CASRRSHQGSGANVLTF
TRBJ1-5	.	TRBV29-1	TRBD1	CSVGDRGGSNQPQHF
TRBJ1-1	.	TRBV29-1	.	CSVATANTEAFF
TRBJ1-4	.	TRBV2	.	CASRSGFNEKLFF
TRBJ2-1	.	TRBV29-1	TRBD1	CSVIRDRGYNEQFF
TRBJ1-1	few	TRBV6-1	TRBD1	CASRDRAFTEAFF
TRBJ2-7	few	TRBV19	.	CASSIRGAVEQYF
TRBJ2-7	.	TRBV7-2	TRBD1	CASSSPARGREQYF
TRBJ2-7	few	TRBV15	.	CATSRDFLGEQYF
TRBJ2-5	.	TRBV5-4	TRBD1	CASSLPGTGKETQYF
TRBJ2-1	.	TRBV5-4	TRBD2	CASSLPGLAADEQFF
TRBJ2-3	.	TRBV7-2	.	CASSPAIADTQYF
TRBJ2-7	.	TRBV5-1	TRBD2	CASSPDGLAPYEQYF
TRBJ1-1	few	TRBV12-5	.	CASGLDEALGTEAFF